The clone carrying this TCR beta chain was found a few times. No antigen is known for it. This could be a read error, since a much larger clone is one nucleotide away. This entry belongs to a study of Graves' ophthalmopathy and Graves' hyperthyroidism. It was from over 8.5 ml of fresh peripheral blood that the PBMCs came. The CDR3 loop spans 15 amino acids. Germline values: CDR1 SGHAT, CDR2 FQNNGV. Overall study findings and caveats: Among thyroid clonotypes expanded above 0.001 frequency, most also appeared in blood. Ophthalmopathy progression predictions by the model showed about 75% specificity and roughly 70% sensitivity.

TCR beta CDR3 amplification used RNA transcripts. RT-PCR in the first round used HTBI primers; a second-round multiplex PCR followed. TCRdb analysed the multiplex PCR reads with MiXCR anew, one entry per CDR3 protein. The table records approximately 460,000 distinct CDR3 sequences, about 15% of them present only once. The chain carries TRBV11-2 and TRBJ1-6; D remains ambiguous. Sequences were obtained from blood. This receptor was identified in a woman in her thirties with Graves' ophthalmopathy. This CDR3 reads CASSLVSTYNSHLHF. The DNA of the CDR3 is TGTGCCAGCAGCTTAGTCAGCACCTATAATTCACACCTCCACTTT. Full variable domain (missing parts from reference TRBV11-2 and TRBJ1-6): EAGVAQSPRYKIIEKRQSVAFWCNPISGHATLYWYQQILGQGPKLLIQFQNNGVVDDSQLPKDRFSAERLKGVDSTLKIQPAKLEDSAVYLCASSLVSTYNSHLHFGNGTRLTVT.